The rows below give T cell receptor beta chains drawn from one sample of a study of OX40 agonist ivuxolimab in advanced cancers. Libraries were prepared by immunoSEQ multiplex PCR; TCRdb keeps only in-frame clonotypes and omits some of them. Of about 100,000 clones in the sample, less than 95% are singletons; the top ten hold approximately 1.2%. The input for sequencing was CD4+ or CD8+ T cells sorted from blood, taken in a trial of the OX40 agonist ivuxolimab. These receptors originate from an adult with an advanced solid tumor such as melanoma, head and neck, liver or kidney cancer. The CDR3 runs from the conserved cysteine through the conserved F or W. D genes are given only for firm matches. Clone size is shown for a subset of rows, as once, few, many or a class of expanded clone.

>TRBD2|TRBV7-2|TRBJ2-1|-
TGTGCCAGCAGCACCATCCCCGGGACTAGCAATGAGCAGTTCTTC
CASSTIPGTSNEQFF
>TRBD1|TRBV7-9|TRBJ1-3|-
TGTGCCAGCAGCTTAGGGGGACAGGCCTTCGGAAACACCATATATTTT
CASSLGGQAFGNTIYF
>-|TRBV28|TRBJ1-4|-
TGTGCCAGCAGTTTAAACGAAAAACTGTTTTTT
CASSLNEKLFF
>-|TRBV18|TRBJ1-4|-
TGTGCCAGCTCACCTAGCGTGGGCGAAAAACTGTTTTTT
CASSPSVGEKLFF
>-|TRBV28|TRBJ1-4|-
TGTGCCAGCAGTTTAGAGCAGGGGTGGGAAAAACTGTTTTTT
CASSLEQGWEKLFF
>TRBD2|TRBV27|TRBJ2-5|-
TGTGCCAGCAGTCTTGCCGGGAGGGAGACCCAGTACTTC
CASSLAGRETQYF
>TRBD2|TRBV6-6|TRBJ2-3|-
TGTGCCAGCAGTGGACTAGCGGGAGGCGCAGATACGCAGTATTTT
CASSGLAGGADTQYF
>TRBD2|TRBV4-3|TRBJ2-7|-
TGCGCCAGCAGCCAAGATAGGTGGGGGGGGGCCTACGAGCAGTACTTC
CASSQDRWGGAYEQYF
>-|TRBV5-1|TRBJ1-1|-
TGCGCCAGCAGCTTGGTCGTCCCAATGAACACTGAAGCTTTCTTT
CASSLVVPMNTEAFF
>-|TRBV18|TRBJ1-5|few
TGTGCCAGCTCACCAGGGGATGGCAATCAGCCCCAGCATTTT
CASSPGDGNQPQHF
>-|TRBV7-8|TRBJ2-2|-
TGTGCCAGCAGCTTAATGGGACACAGCACCGGGGAGCTGTTTTTT
CASSLMGHSTGELFF
>-|TRBV6-6|TRBJ1-5|once
TGTGCCAGCATGCCATTCGGCAGCAATCAGCCCCAGCATTTT
CASMPFGSNQPQHF
>-|TRBV19|TRBJ1-1|-
TGTGCCAGTACCTCCCGGTATGGCACTGAAGCTTTCTTT
CASTSRYGTEAFF
>TRBD1|TRBV5-1|TRBJ2-3|-
TGCGCCAGCAGCCACGGGACAGGGCCGAGCACAGATACGCAGTATTTT
CASSHGTGPSTDTQYF
>-|TRBV7-2|TRBJ2-7|-
TGTGCCAGCAGCTTAGGGACACACTCCTACGAGCAGTACTTC
CASSLGTHSYEQYF
>TRBD2|TRBV5-1|TRBJ2-7|few
TGCGCCAGCAGCTTTAGCGGGGCAACCTACGAGCAGTACTTC
CASSFSGATYEQYF
>TRBD2|TRBV28|TRBJ2-7|-
TGTGCCAGCAGACCGCTGGGGCTAGCGGGAGGCAGCCACGAGCAGTACTTC
CASRPLGLAGGSHEQYF
>-|TRBV12-5|TRBJ1-3|-
TGTGCTAGTGCCCCGTCGGGGTCCGGAAACACCATATATTTT
CASAPSGSGNTIYF
>-|TRBV19|TRBJ1-4|once
TGTGCCAGTAGTATACGACAACCCGCAACTAATGAAAAACTGTTTTTT
CASSIRQPATNEKLFF
>TRBD1|TRBV2|TRBJ1-3|-
TGTGCCAGCAGCAAGACAGGGACTGGAAACACCATATATTTT
CASSKTGTGNTIYF
>-|TRBV5-1|TRBJ2-5|-
TGCGCCAGCACCACCTTCGGGAACCAAGAGACCCAGTACTTC
CASTTFGNQETQYF
>TRBD2|TRBV27|TRBJ2-1|-
TGTGCCAGCAGTTTAGCGGGGACTAGCCACGTCAGAGAGCAGTTCTTC
CASSLAGTSHVREQFF
>-|TRBV7-9|TRBJ2-1|-
TGTGCCAGCAGGATTTCGGGACCAAGGGTGGTGTGGTCCTACAATGAGCAGTTCTTC
CASRISGPRVVWSYNEQFF
>-|TRBV9|TRBJ2-2|once
TGTGCCAGCAGCGTAGATGACAGACAGACCGGGGAGCTGTTTTTT
CASSVDDRQTGELFF
>TRBD2|TRBV30|TRBJ2-1|once
TGTGCCTGGAGCGCACTCTCTAGCGGGAGGGTGGGGGGTTACAATGAGCAGTTCTTC
CAWSALSSGRVGGYNEQFF
>TRBD1|TRBV5-1|TRBJ2-2|few
TGCGCCAGCAGCTTTGAGGGGGCTGGCGAGCTGTTTTTT
CASSFEGAGELFF
>TRBD1|TRBV6-6|TRBJ2-3|-
TGTGCCAGCAGGGGTAGGGACAGGAGCACAGATACGCAGTATTTT
CASRGRDRSTDTQYF
>-|TRBV28|TRBJ1-2|-
TGTGCCAGCAGTTTAAAAAGCAGGGTGGTCGCATATGGCTACACCTTC
CASSLKSRVVAYGYTF
>-|TRBV5-1|TRBJ2-7|-
TGCGCCAGCAGCGGGGCCCCGAGGTTATCCTACGAGCAGTACTTC
CASSGAPRLSYEQYF
>-|TRBV6-5|TRBJ1-2|few
TGTGCCAGCAGTTACCTCGTCAGGGACGATGGCTACACCTTC
CASSYLVRDDGYTF
>-|TRBV11-3|TRBJ2-3|-
TGTGCCAGCAGCCTTAGCACAGATACGCAGTATTTT
CASSLSTDTQYF
>TRBD2|TRBV5-6|TRBJ2-1|-
TGTGCCAGCAGCTTCGGGACTAGCGGTTACAATGAGCAGTTCTTC
CASSFGTSGYNEQFF
>-|TRBV30|TRBJ1-6|-
TGTGCCTGGAGTGTGGACAGTAATAATTCACCCCTCCACTTT
CAWSVDSNNSPLHF
>TRBD2|TRBV7-9|TRBJ2-3|once
TGTGCCAGCAGCTTTGCTAGCGGGAAAGATACGCAGTATTTT
CASSFASGKDTQYF
>TRBD2|TRBV27|TRBJ2-1|-
TGTGCCAGCATCCAAGCCGCCGGCGGGAGGGCCCAAACAACGTTCTTC
CASIQAAGGRAQTTFF
>TRBD1|TRBV9|TRBJ2-7|-
TGTGCCAGCTCCCTCGGGTGGACAGGGGCCTACGAGCAGTACTTC
CASSLGWTGAYEQYF
>TRBD1|TRBV7-2|TRBJ1-2|-
TGTGCCAGCAGCTCTACAGGGGCCACCTATGGCTACACCTTC
CASSSTGATYGYTF
>TRBD2|TRBV28|TRBJ2-1|-
TGTGCCAGCAGCCAAGGACTAGCGGCCTACAATGAGCAGTTCTTC
CASSQGLAAYNEQFF
>TRBD2|TRBV5-1|TRBJ2-7|-
TGCGCCAGCAGCTTGCCAAAGACTAGCGGGAGCCAATTAAGGGGGGAGCAGTACTTC
CASSLPKTSGSQLRGEQYF
>-|TRBV19|TRBJ1-5|-
TGTGCCACCTCGATCGACCAGGGGAATGTGGGCAATCAGCCCCAGCATTTT
CATSIDQGNVGNQPQHF
>-|TRBV19|TRBJ1-2|-
TGTGCCAGTAGTAACTTCTCAAGAGGCTACACCTTC
CASSNFSRGYTF
>TRBD1|TRBV28|TRBJ1-4|-
TGTGCCAGCAGTTCAGGGGGCGGGAGGTATGAAAAACTGTTTTTT
CASSSGGGRYEKLFF
>-|TRBV5-1|TRBJ2-7|once
TGCGCCAGCAGCTTGGACGGAGGGGCCGTCTACGAGCAGTACTTC
CASSLDGGAVYEQYF
>-|TRBV7-2|TRBJ2-3|-
TGTGCCAGCAGCGCAAACCACCGAGATACGCAGTATTTT
CASSANHRDTQYF
>-|TRBV14|TRBJ1-1|few
TGTGCCAGCAGCCAATCGGGGAAGACTGAAGCTTTCTTT
CASSQSGKTEAFF
>-|TRBV28|TRBJ2-7|-
TGTGCCAGCAGTTCTCGGACGGACGAGCAGTACTTC
CASSSRTDEQYF
>-|TRBV12-5|TRBJ1-4|few
TGTGCTAGTGGTTCAGGGCTGGGGGGTGAAAAACTGTTTTTT
CASGSGLGGEKLFF
>-|TRBV7-2|TRBJ1-3|-
TGTGCCAGCAGCCTACAGGGATATGGAAACACCATATATTTT
CASSLQGYGNTIYF
>-|TRBV28|TRBJ2-3|-
TGTGCTACCAGACTTGGGGCAGATACGCAGTATTTT
CATRLGADTQYF
>-|TRBV13|TRBJ2-2|-
TGTGCCAGCAGCGTCGATCCCACGGCCGGCACCGGGGAGCTGTTTTTT
CASSVDPTAGTGELFF
>TRBD1|TRBV5-1|TRBJ2-7|-
TGCGCCAGCAGCTTGGCCCTCCGGGACAGGGGCTACGAGCAGTACTTC
CASSLALRDRGYEQYF
>TRBD2|TRBV6-4|TRBJ2-1|-
TGTGCCAGCAGTGGACCAGCCGGGACTAGCCCGGGTGAGCAGTTCTTC
CASSGPAGTSPGEQFF
>-|TRBV5-1|TRBJ2-5|-
TGCGCCAGCAGCCTACACGACCAAGAGACCCAGTACTTC
CASSLHDQETQYF
>-|TRBV6-6|TRBJ2-7|-
TGTGCCATCCAAGAGGGGATTTCGCACTACGAGCAGTACTTC
CAIQEGISHYEQYF
>TRBD1|TRBV11-1|TRBJ2-6|-
TGTGCCAGCAGCTTGCAGGGACAGCGCTCTGGGGCCAACGTCCTGACTTTC
CASSLQGQRSGANVLTF